This T cell receptor (beta chain) stems from a study of blood T cell repertoires in COVID-19. Study background: Samples taken during acute and convalescent COVID-19 were collected in the United States, Italy and Spain. From T cells, B-cell-depleted T cells, or PBMCs came the material, which was cDNA or gDNA.

Germline CDR1 and CDR2: MNHEY and SVGAGI. The CDR3 covers 15 residues. The V segment lost 7 bases and the J segment 5 bases; nucleotides outside the gene matches: 12. Original handling: Reference gene primer amplification gave estimated nucleated cell counts. Generated by immunoSEQ multiplex PCR, the TCRdb table keeps only in-frame clones and is missing some. V and J calls and clone size are copied from that table; D and trimming were computed from the DNA. Counted here are a few hundred thousand clones, approximately 90% occurring once; the ten biggest clones make up under 0.95%. The chain has TRBV6-5 and TRBJ1-1, with 8 bases fitting TRBD1. The source of this sequence is a man aged 30 to 39 with acute or convalescent COVID-19. The specimen was peripheral blood. The CDR3 DNA reads TGTGCCAGCACCCTAGGACAGGGTCAATGGACTGAAGCTTTCTTT. Encoded protein: CASTLGQGQWTEAFF.